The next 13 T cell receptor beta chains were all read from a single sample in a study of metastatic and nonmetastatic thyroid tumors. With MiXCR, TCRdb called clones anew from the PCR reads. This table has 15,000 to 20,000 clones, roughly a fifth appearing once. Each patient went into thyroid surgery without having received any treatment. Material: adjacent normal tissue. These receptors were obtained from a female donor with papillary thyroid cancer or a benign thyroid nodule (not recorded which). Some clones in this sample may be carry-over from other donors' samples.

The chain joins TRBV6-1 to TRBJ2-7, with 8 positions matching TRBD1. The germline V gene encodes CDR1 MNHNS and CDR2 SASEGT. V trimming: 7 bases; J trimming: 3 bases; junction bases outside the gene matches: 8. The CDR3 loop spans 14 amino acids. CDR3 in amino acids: CASIPGGGNYEQYF. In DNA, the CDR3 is TGTGCCAGCATCCCAGGGGGCGGGAACTACGAGCAGTACTTC.

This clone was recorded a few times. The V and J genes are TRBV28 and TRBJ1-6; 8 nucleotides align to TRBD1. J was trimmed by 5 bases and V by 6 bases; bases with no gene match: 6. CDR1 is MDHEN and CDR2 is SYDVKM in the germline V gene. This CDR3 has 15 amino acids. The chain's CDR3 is CASRATGGHNSPLHF. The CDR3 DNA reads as TGTGCCAGCAGAGCTACAGGGGGACATAATTCACCCCTCCACTTT. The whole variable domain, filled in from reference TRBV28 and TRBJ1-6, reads DVKVTQSSRYLVKRTGEKVFLECVQDMDHENMFWYRQDPGLGLRLIYFSYDVKMKEKGDIPEGYSVSREKKERFSLILESASTNQTSMYLCASRATGGHNSPLHFGNGTRLTVT.

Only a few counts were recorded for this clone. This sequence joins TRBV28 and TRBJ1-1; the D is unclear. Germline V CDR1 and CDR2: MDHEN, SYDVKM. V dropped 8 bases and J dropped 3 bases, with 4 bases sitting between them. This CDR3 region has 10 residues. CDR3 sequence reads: CASLDTEAFF. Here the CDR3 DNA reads TGTGCCAGCCTCGACACTGAAGCTTTCTTT.

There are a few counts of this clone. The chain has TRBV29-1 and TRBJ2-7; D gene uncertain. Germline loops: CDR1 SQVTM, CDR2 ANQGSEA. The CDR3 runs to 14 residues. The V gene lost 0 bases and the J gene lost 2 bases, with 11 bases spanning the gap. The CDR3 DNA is TGCAGCGTTGAAGATGGGCAGGAGACCTACGAGCAGTACTTC. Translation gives CSVEDGQETYEQYF.

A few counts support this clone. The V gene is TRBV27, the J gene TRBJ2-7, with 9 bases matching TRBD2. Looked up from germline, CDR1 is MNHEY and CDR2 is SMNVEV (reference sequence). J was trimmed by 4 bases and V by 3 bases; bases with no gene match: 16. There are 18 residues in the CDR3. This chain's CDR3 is CASSLAVPLAGFSYEQYF. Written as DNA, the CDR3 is TGTGCCAGCAGTTTGGCCGTCCCTCTAGCGGGATTTAGTTACGAGCAGTACTTC.

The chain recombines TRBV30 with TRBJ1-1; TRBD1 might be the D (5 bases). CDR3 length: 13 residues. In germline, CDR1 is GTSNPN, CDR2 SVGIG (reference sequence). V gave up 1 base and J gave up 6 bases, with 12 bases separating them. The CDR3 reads CAWSAVMGAEAFF. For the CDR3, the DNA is TGTGCCTGGAGTGCCGTTATGGGGGCTGAAGCTTTCTTT.

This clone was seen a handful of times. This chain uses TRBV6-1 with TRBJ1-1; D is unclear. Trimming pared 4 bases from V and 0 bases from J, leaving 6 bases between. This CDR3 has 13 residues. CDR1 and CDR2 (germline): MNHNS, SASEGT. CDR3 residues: CASSVTVNTEAFF. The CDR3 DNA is TGTGCCAGCAGTGTAACAGTGAACACTGAAGCTTTCTTT.

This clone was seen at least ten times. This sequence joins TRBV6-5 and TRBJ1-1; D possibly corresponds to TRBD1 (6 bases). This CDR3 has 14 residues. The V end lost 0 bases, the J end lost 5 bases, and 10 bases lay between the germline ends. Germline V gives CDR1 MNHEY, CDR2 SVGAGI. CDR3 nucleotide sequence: TGTGCCAGCAGTTACTCGGCAGGGGTGACTGAAGCTTTCTTT. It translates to CASSYSAGVTEAFF.

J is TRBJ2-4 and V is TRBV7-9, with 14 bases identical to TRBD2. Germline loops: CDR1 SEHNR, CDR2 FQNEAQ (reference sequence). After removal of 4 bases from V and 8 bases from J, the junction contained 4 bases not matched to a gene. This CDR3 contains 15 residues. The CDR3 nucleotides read TGTGCCAGCAGCTCGGGACTAGCGGGAGTGCACATTCAGTACTTC. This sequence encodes CASSSGLAGVHIQYF.

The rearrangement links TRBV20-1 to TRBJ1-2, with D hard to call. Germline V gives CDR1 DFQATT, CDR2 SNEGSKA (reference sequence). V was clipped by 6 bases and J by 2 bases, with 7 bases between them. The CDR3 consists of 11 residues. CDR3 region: CSAFWNYGYTF. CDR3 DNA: TGCAGTGCCTTCTGGAACTATGGCTACACCTTC.

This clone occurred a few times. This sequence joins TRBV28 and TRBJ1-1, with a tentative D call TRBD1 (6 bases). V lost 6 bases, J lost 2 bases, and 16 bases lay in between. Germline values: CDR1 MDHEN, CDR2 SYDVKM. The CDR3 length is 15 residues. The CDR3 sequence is CASRTGGSGNTEAFF. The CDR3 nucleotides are TGTGCCAGCAGAACCGGGGGCAGTGGAAACACTGAAGCTTTCTTT.

In DNA, the CDR3 is TGTGCCAGCAGTTACGGACTAGGGGGGCAGCCCCAGCATTTT. Its protein is CASSYGLGGQPQHF. The rearrangement joins TRBV6-2 or TRBV6-3 to TRBJ1-5; possibly TRBD1 for D (6 bases). This CDR3 is built from 14 residues. CDR1 is MNHEY, CDR2 SVGEGT, per germline. Trimming stripped 2 bases from V and 7 bases from J, with 12 bases between.

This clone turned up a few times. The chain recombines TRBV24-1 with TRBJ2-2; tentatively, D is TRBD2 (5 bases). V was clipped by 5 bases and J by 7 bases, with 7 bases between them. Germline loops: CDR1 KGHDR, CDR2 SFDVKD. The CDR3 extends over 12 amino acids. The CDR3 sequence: CATSGRDGELFF. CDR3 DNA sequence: TGTGCCACCAGTGGACGGGACGGGGAGCTGTTTTTT.